This T cell receptor beta chain originates from a study of CD4+ T cells in melanoma. Of note for this clone: The antigen remains undetermined. At one boundary the junction diverges from the germline segment, which might be a read error. The sample holds other DNA sequences that translate to the same CDR3.

The study's findings and limits: Neoantigen-specific CD4+ T cells in melanoma reportedly had diverse differentiation states. A reported correlation linked neoantigen-specific CD4+ T cells to CD8+, macrophage and B cell function.

Only in-frame clones appear in the TCRdb table, and some are missing; sequencing was by immunoSEQ multiplex PCR. Found here are about 11,000 clones, roughly 70% of them singletons; the top ten hold 9% to 15%. The sample comprised cells from a culture (not recorded whether cultured in vitro). The receptor was isolated from a human donor with melanoma.

The CDR3 DNA sequence: TGTGCCAGTAGCTTAGTCGACAGGGGTTACAGCTACACCTTC. This gives the protein CASSLVDRGYSYTF. This chain uses TRBV11-2 with TRBJ1-2, with 8 bases aligning to TRBD1. CDR3 length: 14 residues. The germline V gene encodes CDR1 SGHAT and CDR2 FQNNGV.